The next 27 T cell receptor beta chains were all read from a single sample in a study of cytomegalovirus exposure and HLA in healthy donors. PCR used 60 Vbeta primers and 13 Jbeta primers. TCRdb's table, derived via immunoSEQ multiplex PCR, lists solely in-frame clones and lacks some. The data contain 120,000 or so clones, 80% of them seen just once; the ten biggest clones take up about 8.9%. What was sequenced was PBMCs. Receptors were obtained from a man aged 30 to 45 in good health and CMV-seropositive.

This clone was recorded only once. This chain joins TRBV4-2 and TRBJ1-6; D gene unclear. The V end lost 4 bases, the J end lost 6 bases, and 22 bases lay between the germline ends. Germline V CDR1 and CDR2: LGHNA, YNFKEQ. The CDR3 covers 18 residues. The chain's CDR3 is CASSPSLDYQDSNSPLHF. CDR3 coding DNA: TGTGCCAGCAGCCCCAGTCTCGACTACCAGGATAGTAATTCACCCCTCCACTTT.

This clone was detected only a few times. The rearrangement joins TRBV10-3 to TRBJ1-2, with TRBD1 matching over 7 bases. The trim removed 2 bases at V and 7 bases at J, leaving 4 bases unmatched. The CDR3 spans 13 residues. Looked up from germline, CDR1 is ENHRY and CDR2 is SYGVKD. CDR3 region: CAISEDRVFGYTF. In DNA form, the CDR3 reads TGTGCCATCAGTGAGGACAGGGTGTTTGGCTACACCTTC.

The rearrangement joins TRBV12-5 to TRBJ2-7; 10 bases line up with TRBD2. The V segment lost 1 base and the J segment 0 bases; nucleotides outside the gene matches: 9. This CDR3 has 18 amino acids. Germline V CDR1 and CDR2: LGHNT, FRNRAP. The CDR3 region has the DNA TGTGCTAGTGGTTTGGGTTTGCTAGCGGGGGCCGACTCCTACGAGCAGTACTTC. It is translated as CASGLGLLAGADSYEQYF.

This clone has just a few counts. The CDR3 is CASSSGMLTEAFF. CDR3 coding DNA: TGTGCCAGCAGTTCCGGGATGCTCACTGAAGCTTTCTTT. The V and J genes are TRBV11-2 and TRBJ1-1; D gene uncertain. Germline CDR1 SGHAT, CDR2 FQNNGV. This CDR3 region has 13 residues. Trimming cost V 6 bases and J 4 bases, with 12 bases left between them.

For the CDR3, the DNA is TGCGCCAGCAGTTCGGACATTGGAAACACCATATATTTT. Its translation is CASSSDIGNTIYF. The gene calls are TRBV5-1 and TRBJ1-3; weak D call: TRBD1 (5 bases). Germline V gene data show CDR1 as SGHRS and CDR2 as YFSETQ. The ends were cut back, 5 bases at V and 3 bases at J, with 9 bases in the middle. This CDR3 contains 13 residues.

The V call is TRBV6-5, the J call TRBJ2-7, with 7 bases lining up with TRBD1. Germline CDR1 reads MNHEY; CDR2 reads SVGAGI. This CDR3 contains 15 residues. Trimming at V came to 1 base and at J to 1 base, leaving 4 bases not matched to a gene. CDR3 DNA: TGTGCCAGCAGTTACTTGGGGACAGATTCCTACGAGCAGTACTTC. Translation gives CASSYLGTDSYEQYF.

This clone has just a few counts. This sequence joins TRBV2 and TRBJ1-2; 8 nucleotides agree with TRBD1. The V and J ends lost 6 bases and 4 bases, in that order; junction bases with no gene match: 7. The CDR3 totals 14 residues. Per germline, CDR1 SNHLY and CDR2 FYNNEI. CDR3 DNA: TGTGCCAGCAGCCCTGACAGGGGAAGCTATGGCTACACCTTC. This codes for CASSPDRGSYGYTF.

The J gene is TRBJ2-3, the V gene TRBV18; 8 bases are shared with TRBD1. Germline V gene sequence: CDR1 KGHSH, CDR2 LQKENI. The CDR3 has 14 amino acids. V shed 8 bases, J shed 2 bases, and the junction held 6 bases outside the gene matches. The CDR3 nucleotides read TGTGCCAGCCAGGACAGGGCCAACACAGATACGCAGTATTTT. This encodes CASQDRANTDTQYF.

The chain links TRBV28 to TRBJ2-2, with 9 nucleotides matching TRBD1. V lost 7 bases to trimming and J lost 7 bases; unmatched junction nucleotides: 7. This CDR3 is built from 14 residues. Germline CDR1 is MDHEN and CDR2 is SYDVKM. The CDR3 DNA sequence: TGTGCCAGCAATACAGGGGGCGCGTTCGGGGAGCTGTTTTTT. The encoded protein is CASNTGGAFGELFF.

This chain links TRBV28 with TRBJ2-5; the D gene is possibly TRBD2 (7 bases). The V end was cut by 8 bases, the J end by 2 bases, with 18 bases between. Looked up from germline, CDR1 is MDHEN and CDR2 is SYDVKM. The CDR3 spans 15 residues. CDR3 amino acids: CASGEGGGIQETQYF. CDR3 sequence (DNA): TGTGCCAGCGGGGAAGGGGGGGGGATTCAAGAGACCCAGTACTTC.

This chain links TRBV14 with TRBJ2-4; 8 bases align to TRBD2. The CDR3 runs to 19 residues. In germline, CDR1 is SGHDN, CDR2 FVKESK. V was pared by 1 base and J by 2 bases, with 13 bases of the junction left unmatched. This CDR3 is CASSQGRFSGGASKNIQYF. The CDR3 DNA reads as TGTGCCAGCAGCCAAGGGAGGTTCTCGGGGGGGGCCTCCAAAAACATTCAGTACTTC.

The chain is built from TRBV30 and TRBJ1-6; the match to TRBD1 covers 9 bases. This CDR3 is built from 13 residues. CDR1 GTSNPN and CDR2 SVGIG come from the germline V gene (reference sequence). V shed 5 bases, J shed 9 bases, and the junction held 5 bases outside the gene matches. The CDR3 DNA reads TGTGCCTGGGGGACAGGGCGAGGTTCACCCCTCCACTTT. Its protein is CAWGTGRGSPLHF.

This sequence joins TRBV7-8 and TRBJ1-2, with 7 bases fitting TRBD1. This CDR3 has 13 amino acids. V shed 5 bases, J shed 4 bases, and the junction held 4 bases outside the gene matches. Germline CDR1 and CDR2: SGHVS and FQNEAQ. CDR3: CASSPDRTYGYTF. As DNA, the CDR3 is TGTGCCAGCAGCCCGGACAGGACCTATGGCTACACCTTC.

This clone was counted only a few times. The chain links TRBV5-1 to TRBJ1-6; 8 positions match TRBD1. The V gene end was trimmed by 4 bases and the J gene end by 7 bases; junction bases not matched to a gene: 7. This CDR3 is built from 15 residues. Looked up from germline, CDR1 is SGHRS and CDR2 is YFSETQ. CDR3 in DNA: TGCGCCAGCAGCACCCGGACAGGGACCAATTCACCCCTCCACTTT. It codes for CASSTRTGTNSPLHF.

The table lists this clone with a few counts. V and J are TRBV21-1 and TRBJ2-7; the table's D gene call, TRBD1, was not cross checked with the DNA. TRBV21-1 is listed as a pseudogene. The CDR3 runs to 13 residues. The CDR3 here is CASGYRERHEQYF. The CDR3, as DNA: TGTGCCAGCGGGTACAGGGAAAGGCACGAGCAGTACTTC.

The CDR3 DNA is TGTGCCTGGAACGACAGGGGAGGCTACACCTTC. Encoded protein: CAWNDRGGYTF. The chain is built from TRBV30 and TRBJ1-2; 8 bases map to TRBD1. J lost 8 bases, V lost 4 bases, and 3 bases had no gene match. The CDR3 has 11 amino acids. Germline CDR1 and CDR2: GTSNPN and SVGIG (reference sequence).

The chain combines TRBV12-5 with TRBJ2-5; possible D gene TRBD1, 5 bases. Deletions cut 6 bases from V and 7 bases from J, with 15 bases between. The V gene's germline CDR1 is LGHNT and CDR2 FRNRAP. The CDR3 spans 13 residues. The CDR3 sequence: CASGGSLRGTQYF. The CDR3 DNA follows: TGTGCTAGTGGCGGATCATTAAGGGGGACCCAGTACTTC.

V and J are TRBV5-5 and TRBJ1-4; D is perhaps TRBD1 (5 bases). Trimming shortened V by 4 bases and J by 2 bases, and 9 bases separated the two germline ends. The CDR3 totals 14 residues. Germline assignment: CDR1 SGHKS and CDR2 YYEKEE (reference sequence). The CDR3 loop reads CASSPGPTNEKLFF. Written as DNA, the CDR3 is TGTGCCAGCAGCCCAGGGCCCACTAATGAAAAACTGTTTTTT.

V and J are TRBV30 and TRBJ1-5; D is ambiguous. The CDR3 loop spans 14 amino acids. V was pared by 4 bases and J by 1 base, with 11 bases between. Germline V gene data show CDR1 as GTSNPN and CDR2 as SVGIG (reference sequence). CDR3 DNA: TGTGCCTGGATGGAGGGAAGGAGCAATCAGCCCCAGCATTTT. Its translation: CAWMEGRSNQPQHF.

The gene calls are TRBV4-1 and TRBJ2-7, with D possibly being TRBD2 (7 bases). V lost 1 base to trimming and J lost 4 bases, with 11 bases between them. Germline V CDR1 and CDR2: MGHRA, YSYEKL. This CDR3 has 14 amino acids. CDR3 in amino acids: CASSQGGGGYEQYF. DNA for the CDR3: TGCGCCAGCAGCCAAGGGGGGGGCGGTTACGAGCAGTACTTC.

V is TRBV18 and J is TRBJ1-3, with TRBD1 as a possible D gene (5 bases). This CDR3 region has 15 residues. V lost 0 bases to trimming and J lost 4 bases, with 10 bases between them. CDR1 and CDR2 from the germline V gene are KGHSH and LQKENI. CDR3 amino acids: CASSPPVAGGNTIYF. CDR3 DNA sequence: TGTGCCAGCTCACCACCGGTGGCAGGGGGAAACACCATATATTTT. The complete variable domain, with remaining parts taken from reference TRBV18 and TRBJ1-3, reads NAGVMQNPRHLVRRRGQEARLRCSPMKGHSHVYWYRQLPEEGLKFMVYLQKENIIDESGMPKERFSAEFPKEGPSILRIQQVVRGDSAAYFCASSPPVAGGNTIYFGEGSWLTVV.

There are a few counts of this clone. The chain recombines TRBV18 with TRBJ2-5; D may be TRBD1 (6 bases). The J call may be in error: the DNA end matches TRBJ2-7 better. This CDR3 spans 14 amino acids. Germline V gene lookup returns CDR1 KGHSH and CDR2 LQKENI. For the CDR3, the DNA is TGTGCCAGCTCACCACCTACGGGACAACGCGAGCAGTACTTC. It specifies CASSPPTGQREQYF.

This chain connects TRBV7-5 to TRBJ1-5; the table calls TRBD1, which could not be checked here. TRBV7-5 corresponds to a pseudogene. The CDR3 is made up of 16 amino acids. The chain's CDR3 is CARSRGQLGSNQPQHF. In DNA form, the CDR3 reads TGTGCCAGAAGCAGGGGACAACTGGGGAGCAATCAGCCCCAGCATTTT.

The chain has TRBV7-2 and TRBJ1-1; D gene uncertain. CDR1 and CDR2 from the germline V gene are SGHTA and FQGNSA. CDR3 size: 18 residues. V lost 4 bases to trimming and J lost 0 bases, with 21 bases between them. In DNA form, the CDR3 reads TGTGCCAGCAGCTCCCCACCCCGAGGGCGACTCATGAACACTGAAGCTTTCTTT. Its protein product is CASSSPPRGRLMNTEAFF.

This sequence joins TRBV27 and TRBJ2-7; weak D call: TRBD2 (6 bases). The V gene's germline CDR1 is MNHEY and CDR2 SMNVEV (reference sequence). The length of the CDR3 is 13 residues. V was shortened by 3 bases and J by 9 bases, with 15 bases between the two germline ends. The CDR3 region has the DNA TGTGCCAGCAGTTTTGGGCCCGGGGGAGGGCAGTACTTC. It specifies CASSFGPGGGQYF.

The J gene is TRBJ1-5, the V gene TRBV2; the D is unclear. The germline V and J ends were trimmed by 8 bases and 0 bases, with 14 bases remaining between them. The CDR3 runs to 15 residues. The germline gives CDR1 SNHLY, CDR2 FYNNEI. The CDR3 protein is CASLANSYSNQPQHF. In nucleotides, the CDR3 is TGTGCCAGCCTCGCCAACAGTTATAGCAATCAGCCCCAGCATTTT.

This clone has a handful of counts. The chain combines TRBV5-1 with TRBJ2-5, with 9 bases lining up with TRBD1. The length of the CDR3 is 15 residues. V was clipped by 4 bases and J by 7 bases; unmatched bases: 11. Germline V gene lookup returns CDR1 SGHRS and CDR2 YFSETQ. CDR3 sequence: CASSPLPGQGRTQYF. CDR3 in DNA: TGCGCCAGCAGCCCCCTACCGGGACAGGGCCGGACCCAGTACTTC.